Detailed here is one T cell receptor beta chain. Its antigen remains unknown. At one end the junction does not follow the germline gene, possibly because of a read error. The sample originates from a study of early T cells in non-severe SARS-CoV-2 infection. Across the study: Chains stayed unpaired after sequencing of bulk RNA from unsorted whole blood. Study-wide points: VDJdb matching skewed toward anti-spike CD8 responses, missing private and CD4 specificities.

Unique molecular identifiers (one per individual cDNA molecule) were attached. MiXCR, run by TCRdb on the 5' RACE reads, gives a single entry per CDR3 protein. The data show tens of thousands of distinct CDR3 sequences, around 20% seen once. The source material was whole blood, sampled at baseline. This clonotype was sampled from an adult who was a healthcare worker with PCR-confirmed SARS-CoV-2 infection or an uninfected control (not recorded which).

CDR3 in amino acids: CTSSPGENFLKQYF. As DNA, the CDR3 is TGTACCAGCAGCCCCGGGGAGAATTTTTTGAAGCAGTACTTC. This chain joins TRBV13 and TRBJ2-7; tentatively, D is TRBD2 (5 bases). CDR1 is PRHDT and CDR2 is FYEKMQ in the germline V gene (reference sequence). This CDR3 spans 14 amino acids.